This T cell receptor (beta chain) was sequenced in a study of shared clonotypes between healthy human individuals. Naive-designated CD8 cells lacked CD45RO, were positively enriched for CCR7, and omitted terminally differentiated effector memory CD45RA+ cells. Clones were read by immunoSEQ multiplex PCR, and TCRdb kept only the in-frame ones, dropping some. Here the sample spans about 820,000 clones, nearly 95% being singletons. This receptor was obtained from a man aged 25 to 40 in good health. The specimen sequenced was naive CD8+ T cells sorted from blood.

The CDR3, as DNA: TGTGCCAGCAGTGGACAGGGGGCAGAAGTCAATGAGCAGTTCTTC. Residues: CASSGQGAEVNEQFF. The chain couples TRBV6-1 to TRBJ2-1; 10 bases agree with TRBD1. V was clipped by 4 bases and J by 6 bases; unmatched bases: 6. Germline values: CDR1 MNHNS, CDR2 SASEGT. There are 15 residues in the CDR3.